This paragraph covers one T cell receptor (beta chain) sequence. Its antigen target is currently unknown. Base qualities are not provided; no much larger clone lies one nucleotide away. Explained via the paper, the time point label denotes: peripheral blood 6 weeks after treatment start. A cohort of 30 or so patients with locally advanced or metastatic urothelial carcinoma, treated at Memorial Sloan Kettering on a trial protocol, was included. Peripheral blood mononuclear cells were collected pretreatment and during treatment, with between 1 and 8 total time points obtained per patient. The Qiagen DNeasy Blood extraction kit was used to purify genomic DNA from total PBMCs and tumor samples. PBMCs were collected pretreatment and during treatment, and were isolated and stored as previously described. This sample is part of a study of PD-L1 blockade in urothelial cancer (dated by TCRdb to about 2017). Context from the whole study: Therapy was started at some point between 2013 and 2015 for all patients, and atezolizumab 1,200 mg was administered intravenously every 3 weeks. About nine tenths of the roughly 29 patients were identified as males with urothelial cancer of bladder origin, and a prior smoking history was reported by 18 of 29 patients. Patients had an ECOG performance status of 0 or 1 and had received between 0 and 3 prior chemotherapy regimens. Blood samples were analyzed 3 weeks after the start of treatment (second dose) and 6 weeks after the start of treatment. Blood samples gave a median of about 130,000 T cells and tens of thousands of unique TCRs, with a median clonality of 0.080. An exploratory multi-omic analysis was conducted of the somatic, immune and clinical correlates of response to PD-L1 blockade with atezolizumab in urothelial cancer. Pretreatment tumor samples, along with matched peripheral blood collected serially before and after atezolizumab treatment, underwent TCR sequencing. Progression-free survival longer than 6 months counted as durable clinical benefit, and TCR features were additionally tested against both progression-free and overall survival. In the same patients, pretreatment tumors underwent whole exome sequencing and RNA sequencing in addition to TCR sequencing. Eight to ten patients achieved durable clinical benefit and fewer than 25 did not. Pretreatment blood TCR-seq was available for twenty-nine patients, at least one posttreatment blood collection was obtained for 24 patients, and tumor TCR-seq was available for 24 patients. Study-wide conclusions, independent of this receptor: Greater expansion of tumor-associated TCR clones in peripheral blood 3 weeks after the start of treatment was observed in patients with durable benefit (n of about 20, p = 0.022). Because of the small sample size (n ≈ 31) and the many exploratory analyses performed, the results are intended to be regarded as hypothesis-generating. Improved progression-free and overall survival was associated with having pretreatment peripheral blood TCR clonality below the median.

To estimate absolute template abundance from read counts, synthetic TCR analog templates were spiked into each PCR. The immunoSEQ assay was used to amplify TCRbeta CDR3 regions from genomic DNA with bias-controlled V and J gene primers. Sequencing of rearranged TCRbeta segments was performed at approximately 20X coverage. Regarding the original processing steps: Clustering was used to correct sequencing errors, and CDR3s were annotated against IMGT so that V, D and J genes could be assigned. Downstream analyses used only productive TCRbeta rearrangements and left out out-of-frame or stop-codon sequences. Clonality was computed as one minus Shannon entropy normalized by the log of the number of unique productive sequences. Fisher's exact test with Benjamini-Hochberg correction, at a threshold of adjusted p below 0.01, was used to find clones that differed between time points or between blood and tumor. The immuneACCESS repertoire file appears here via TCRdb, limited to in-frame rearrangements. These files lack a portion of the clones; in checked studies, under half of the deficit traces to unresolved V genes, and the cause of the others is not known. D and trimming were read from the DNA, whereas the V and J calls and clone size are those reported in that table. Here the sample has 48,000 or so clones; approximately 78% occur a single time. Together, the top ten hold 8.8% of the sample.

The germline V gene sets CDR1 to SGHRS and CDR2 to YFSETQ. Trimmed from V: 2 bases; trimmed from J: 3 bases; junction bases lacking a gene match: 4. From cysteine to phenylalanine, the CDR3 is 15 amino acids long. The read is trimmed to its CDR3 DNA, 45 bases read in frame from base 1. The chain employs TRBV5-1 and TRBJ1-4; TRBD1 agrees with 7 junctional bases. This TCR derives from a man between 65 and 85 years old with urothelial cancer. The sample in question was PBMCs, obtained around atezolizumab (anti-PD-L1) treatment. The nucleotide sequence is TGCGCCAGCAGCTTACAACAGGGGTCTAATGAAAAACTGTTTTTT. It encodes CASSLQQGSNEKLFF.